The rows below give T cell receptor beta chains drawn from one sample of a study of vaccination effects on CD4 cells after COVID-19. No antigen has been assigned to these receptors. TCRdb's table, derived via immunoSEQ multiplex PCR, lists solely in-frame clones and lacks some. The data hold 20,000 to 30,000 clones, with around 79% observed a single time. Source: CD4+ T cells from PBMCs cultured with HCoV-NL63 spike peptides, taken before COVID-19 vaccination. The receptor set was obtained from a human donor who had a prior SARS-CoV-2 infection. CDR3s include the opening cysteine and the closing phenylalanine or tryptophan. Each record gives: V gene, CDR3 protein.

V gene: TRBV4-1
CDR3 protein: CASSGSGNYGYTF

V gene: TRBV2
CDR3 protein: CASNPGRTMDDEQFF

V gene: TRBV2
CDR3 protein: CASRTPNLSYNEQFF

V gene: TRBV7-6
CDR3 protein: CASTGADTQYF

V gene: TRBV19
CDR3 protein: CASTIGLGQPQHF

V gene: TRBV2
CDR3 protein: CASNKMDSNQPQHF

V gene: TRBV6-6
CDR3 protein: CASRWGGASTDTQYF

V gene: TRBV24-1
CDR3 protein: CATSDGRRGEQFF

V gene: TRBV11-3
CDR3 protein: CASSLASSYNSPLHF

V gene: TRBV6-5
CDR3 protein: CASSYTPGDTEAFF

V gene: TRBV15
CDR3 protein: CATTLGQGGGGEQFF

V gene: TRBV7-9
CDR3 protein: CASSLPGGTEQFF

V gene: TRBV7-2
CDR3 protein: CASSLWAGNQETQYF

V gene: TRBV3-1/TRBV3-2
CDR3 protein: CASSPGVSSSKLFF

V gene: TRBV4-2
CDR3 protein: CASSQDYRGDNTEAFF

V gene: TRBV3-1/TRBV3-2
CDR3 protein: CASSQGLGGRGRGSQTYNEQFF

V gene: TRBV7-3
CDR3 protein: CASSSQGARNEQFF

V gene: TRBV30
CDR3 protein: CAWSTQGAYEQYF

V gene: TRBV6-5
CDR3 protein: CASSTGQGGTYEQYF

V gene: TRBV2
CDR3 protein: CASAEDNSSYNEQFF

V gene: TRBV18
CDR3 protein: CASSRPSGAGELFF

V gene: TRBV5-4
CDR3 protein: CASSFSFGGKPSTDTQYF

V gene: TRBV30
CDR3 protein: CAWSVGDARTDTQYF

V gene: TRBV6-1
CDR3 protein: CASSEGSSRGFMNTEAFF

V gene: TRBV6-5
CDR3 protein: CASSYMATNTGELFF

V gene: TRBV7-8
CDR3 protein: CASSLSNNSPLHF

V gene: TRBV10-3
CDR3 protein: CAISETSGPRREQYF

V gene: TRBV7-8
CDR3 protein: CASSSPGGGHTEAFF

V gene: TRBV5-3
CDR3 protein: CARSFSALAGRQETQYF

V gene: TRBV6-5
CDR3 protein: CARTVSYEQYF

V gene: TRBV3-1/TRBV3-2
CDR3 protein: CASSQEGETSRSGSYDTQYF

V gene: TRBV27
CDR3 protein: CASRRDAYNEQFF

V gene: TRBV7-2
CDR3 protein: CASSLALSSGTYEQYF

V gene: TRBV2
CDR3 protein: CASSEFISSNEQFF

V gene: TRBV2
CDR3 protein: CASRESGGMGNQPQHF

V gene: TRBV2
CDR3 protein: CASRWSHNYGYTF

V gene: TRBV11-2
CDR3 protein: CASGRGPDTQYF

V gene: TRBV25-1
CDR3 protein: CASSELSSSYGYTF

V gene: TRBV9
CDR3 protein: CASSVAGQSGYNEQFF

V gene: TRBV2
CDR3 protein: CASREIALIEKLFF

V gene: TRBV25-1
CDR3 protein: CASGVGGAYEKLFF

V gene: TRBV5-1
CDR3 protein: CASSTTGNMVGDEQYF

V gene: TRBV30
CDR3 protein: CAWSVGTQPQHF

V gene: TRBV6-2/TRBV6-3
CDR3 protein: CASSYFDPWDRSRTEAFF

V gene: TRBV5-5
CDR3 protein: CASSLSPGNYGYTF

V gene: TRBV25-1
CDR3 protein: CASSLPGTANTEAFF

V gene: TRBV27
CDR3 protein: CASSSLRDPAYNEQFF

V gene: TRBV2
CDR3 protein: CASGTGALGNSPLHF

V gene: TRBV21-1
CDR3 protein: CASSNPSRGRTPYGYTF

V gene: TRBV30
CDR3 protein: CAWSEQGYEQYF

V gene: TRBV2
CDR3 protein: CASSPGTNMETQYF

V gene: TRBV4-2
CDR3 protein: CASSQLLAGGYEQYF

V gene: TRBV6-2/TRBV6-3
CDR3 protein: CASSRTSGRTFQETQYF

V gene: TRBV11-2
CDR3 protein: CASSLGFSGSSYNEQFF